This entry describes one T cell receptor beta chain. The data originate from a study of CXCR3-negative and CXCR3-positive naive CD8 T cells. Study details: Each library held about 1.5 +/- 0.3 million TRB reads, approximately 130 million in total.

The CDR3 is made up of 15 amino acids. Germline V gene lookup returns CDR1 MNHEY and CDR2 SMNVEV (reference sequence). UMI-labeled TRB cDNA libraries were prepared by 5' RACE. With the 5' RACE reads reprocessed, TCRdb shows one record per CDR3 protein and no DNA. The repertoire table contains fewer than 55,000 distinct CDR3 sequences. The clonotype originates from a human donor in good health. Some clones in this sample may be carry-over from other donors' samples. Specimen: naive CXCR3- CD8+ T cells from blood. Subset here: CD45RO-CCR7+CD27+CD95- naive CD8+ T cells lacking CXCR3 (TNR3-). The V and J genes are TRBV27 and TRBJ2-1; with no DNA, the TCRdb D assignment of TRBD1 cannot be verified. CDR3 in amino acids: CASSPAPTGHNEQFF.